This T cell receptor (beta chain) emerged from a study of cytomegalovirus exposure and HLA in healthy donors (dated by TCRdb to 2016 to 2017). Study-wide context: According to an earlier analysis of 550 to 750 of the donors, roughly 180 million T cells yielded roughly 100 million unique TCR beta sequences and roughly 280 Gb of sequence data. Roughly 300 gigabases of sequencing data and around 80 million unique TCR sequences made up an early release that covered several hundred HLA-typed donors. Of the 300 to 450 genotyped donors, approximately 81% were placed in the genetic ancestry cluster associated with self-reported Caucasian donors. The study aimed to test whether signatures of past pathogen exposure could be identified by cataloging public T cell receptors. The T cell repertoires of 550 to 850 subjects were profiled by immunosequencing and related to cytomegalovirus serostatus. Along with the approximately 650-subject first cohort, a separate validation cohort of around 120 different subjects was used. To predict cytomegalovirus infection status, the study combined high-throughput TCR immunosequencing, statistical association of individual TCRs with disease status, and machine learning. To study patterns of TCR occurrence, a later analysis re-analyzed previously published TCR beta repertoires from several hundred donors and added high-resolution HLA genotyping. Rather than using new phenotypic data, the later analysis identified candidate immune exposures from TCR beta sequences and from how often those sequences occurred across donors. An earlier analysis of several hundred of the donors used high-throughput TCR beta sequencing to judge whether each TCR beta V gene segment behaved as functional or pseudogenic. Alongside the repertoire data, information on donor age, sex, ethnicity and CMV serostatus was compiled. A later genetic analysis used genome-wide SNP genotypes for about 65% of the 666 donors, treating that subset as a discovery cohort. All discovery cohort repertoires had been generated on a single sequencing platform. HLA typing included class I and class II loci at four-digit resolution. Typing coverage varied by locus: about 620-630 donors for A, B, C, DRB1 and DQB1; 500 to 550 for DQA1; 606 for DPA1; approximately 490 for DPB1. Because of strong linkage in the cohort, roughly five DR-DQ haplotypes were treated as single units for association and clustering. Across about 370 genotyped donors of the cohort, an average of roughly 230,000 unique TCR beta nucleotide sequences per donor were sequenced, and approximately 19% of those sequences were non-productive. What the work shows at the level of the full study, not this receptor alone: A few of the identified cytomegalovirus-associated TCR beta chains were confirmed in vitro to be specific for cytomegalovirus antigens. In an earlier analysis of 587 of the donors, most TCR beta V segments appeared in productive rearrangements about 87% or about 30% of the time, broadly matching IMGT annotations. In a later analysis, several top co-occurrence clusters were reported to appear linked to parvovirus B19, influenza, CMV and Epstein-Barr virus. The 87-base-pair reads could not distinguish some IMGT-functional V segments, including TRBV6-2 and TRBV6-3, so those segments were excluded. Most TCR sequences were observed very rarely across donors, whereas some public TCRs were present in many individuals. In a later analysis, HLA-associated TCR beta chains were found to be more clonally expanded and to have lower generation probabilities than equally common non-associated chains. The presence/absence analyses assumed that sequencing depth was roughly uniform across donors, and that assumption may not be true. The only immune exposure information available for the cohort was CMV serostatus. Assigning TCR associations to individual alleles was difficult when HLA alleles, especially DR and DQ, strongly co-occurred. A cluster of highly shared sequence variants was judged likely to be a technical artifact of the sequencing pipeline. A later analysis associated roughly 17,000 TCR beta sequences with specific HLA alleles at a false discovery rate of 0.05. The classifier was reported to diagnose cytomegalovirus status with high specificity and sensitivity in both the original and validation cohorts. The earlier analysis of nearly 600 of the donors excluded fewer than 20 rarely observed V segments, including chromosome 9 orphons, because counts were too low. A later genetic analysis reported fewer N-insertions in productive TCRs among donors in an Asian-associated ancestry cluster than the roughly 670-donor mean. Most CMV-associated TCR beta chains appeared to be HLA-restricted in a later analysis, and the HLA associations seemed to be driven largely by CMV exposure. Linkage disequilibrium might explain the correlated functional status among segregating V segments, but an unknown experimental factor could not be ruled out. According to a later analysis, TCR association rates differed among HLA loci, with DRB1 alleles showing the most associated TCRs and HLA-C alleles showing the fewest. A further reported finding was that TCR beta sequences accurately predicted the HLA-A and HLA-B alleles for most subjects in the first cohort. A later genetic analysis associated a missense DCLRE1C variant with V-gene and J-gene trimming of TCR beta chains, and an independent cohort replicated the association. A total of some 180 TCR beta chains were listed by the study as associated with cytomegalovirus. Only TCR beta chains were sequenced in this cohort, and the absence of alpha or paired-chain data limited detectable features. According to the authors, the approach could potentially be generalized to other disease states and immunological phenotypes. Because some donors lacked HLA typing at each locus, the association tests relied only on the typed subset.

Ends trimmed: V by 3 bases, J by 6 bases; bases unmatched to a gene: 10. The CDR3 covers 16 residues, taking in both the cysteine and the phenylalanine. Only the CDR3 region is kept as DNA, spanning 48 bases read in frame from base 1. The germline V gene yields SGHVS for CDR1 and FNYEAQ for CDR2. Libraries were made using the immunoSEQ multiplex PCR assay. For the multiplex PCR, a mixture combining 60 forward primers for TCR Vbeta segments and 13 reverse primers for TCR Jbeta segments was used. Amplification of the CDR3 region of rearranged TCR beta genes was performed with a multiplex PCR assay on genomic DNA. The Illumina HiSeq System was used to sequence the amplified TCR beta libraries as 87-base-pair reads. The source study handled its data this way. In a later analysis, about 80 million unique TCR beta chains were counted across the 650 to 750 repertoires, and roughly 11 million of these chains were shared by at least two donors. To remove PCR and sequencing errors, raw reads were error-corrected and collapsed into unique sequences using a nearest-neighbor algorithm that merged closely related sequences. Alignment of CDR3 sequences to IMGT reference sequences was used to assign V, D and J gene segments. For a sequence to be retained, a match of at least six nucleotides was required to both a V gene segment and a J gene segment. Rearrangements were classified as productive when the CDR3 lacked stop codons and remained in frame with V and J, and all other rearrangements were classified as non-productive. Following IMGT convention, CDR3 was defined as the stretch from the second conserved V-encoded cysteine up to the conserved J-encoded phenylalanine. Sequences without an unambiguous match to a single V gene segment were excluded from the earlier analysis of a few hundred of the donors. An earlier analysis of roughly 590 of the donors called V segments functional above 56.7% productive rearrangements and segregating when the between-donor standard deviation exceeded 5%. A statistical classification framework was developed to diagnose cytomegalovirus status using the catalog of TCR beta chain sequences. A later analysis assigned V and J genes by comparing TCR nucleotide sequences with IMGT/GENE-DB human TR gene sequences. A later analysis assigned CDR3 sequences and most-parsimonious VDJ recombination scenarios with the TCRdist pipeline. A later analysis defined each TCR beta chain by its CDR3 amino acid sequence plus V-gene family, and excluded reads lacking a unique V-gene family. In a later analysis, fewer than 600 highly shared, low-generation-probability nucleotide sequences were removed to address suspected cross-contamination and a sequencing artifact. For each public chain, a later analysis derived a clonal expansion index from normalized ranks of inferred template counts within each repertoire. A later analysis computed generation probabilities with a VDJ recombination model fitted to out-of-frame rearrangements, and checked the results against IGoR. Hypergeometric tests were used in a later analysis to score TCR-TCR, TCR-HLA and TCR-CMV co-occurrence, with a repertoire-size bias correction applied to the TCR pairs. A later analysis estimated false discovery rates by permuting HLA or CMV assignments 20 times. In a later analysis, co-occurring TCRs were grouped using DBSCAN, and TCRdist sequence similarity was added for clustering within HLA-allele-positive subsets. For co-occurrence clustering, repertoires with fewer than 30,000 or more than 120,000 public chains were excluded, along with roughly 5 repertoires with anomalous nucleotide sharing. Drawn from immuneACCESS, this table holds only the in-frame rearrangements with V and J called that TCRdb kept. Clones are partly lost; checked studies trace under half to an unresolved V gene and leave the rest unexplained. From that table come the V and J calls and clone size; the DNA was used to work out D and trimming. The table for this sample lists roughly 180,000 clones; 70% to 80% of them were counted only once. The top ten clones comprise roughly 3.7% of the sample.

The cohort comprised fewer than 750 healthy bone marrow donors. At the time of sampling, every cohort member was nominally healthy, though immune exposures that went unrecorded were likely present. The donor was CMV seropositive and was included in the group of 270 or so seropositive cohort members. Every donor gave a peripheral blood sample, and the peripheral blood mononuclear cells from that sample were used for TCR beta sequencing. The Qiagen DNeasy Blood Extraction Kit was used to extract genomic DNA from the blood cell samples. Concerning this clone: Its antigen is still unknown. Base-call qualities are not available, and no considerably larger clone is one nucleotide away.

This receptor was obtained from a woman aged 55-75 years in good health and CMV-seropositive. The V and J segments used are TRBV7-6 and TRBJ1-5, and 8 junction bases match TRBD1. The source material was PBMCs. The CDR3 region reads CASSLGTRGRIQPQHF. The nucleotide sequence reads TGTGCCAGCAGCTTGGGTACCAGGGGGCGGATTCAGCCCCAGCATTTT.